This TCR beta chain emerged from a study of blood T cells in healthy people across ages. Study overall: Template switching captured about one barcoded beta molecule per two T cells.

Germline lookup yields CDR1 SQVTM and CDR2 ANQGSEA. The CDR3 is 14 amino acids. V lost 7 bases, J lost 1 base, and 9 bases stayed unmatched. Alongside a J-beta primer mix, a sample-barcoded 5' primer served in a second PCR lasting about 6 to 12 cycles. Individual samples furnished no less than 2.5 million CDR3-containing paired-end reads apiece. TCRdb re-called the 5' RACE reads with MiXCR, one entry per CDR3 protein. The sample comprises about 1.4 million distinct CDR3 sequences, roughly 59% of which are singletons, and 6.5% to 8.5% rests with the top ten. Isolated per sample were at least 7 million PBMCs.

The chain has TRBV29-1 and TRBJ2-5; 7 nucleotides line up with TRBD1. The sequenced sample was blood. The sequence derives from a man aged 18 to 29 in good health. CDR3 residues: CSAGPTGVQETQYF. The CDR3 DNA sequence: TGCAGCGCTGGGCCAACAGGGGTCCAAGAGACCCAGTACTTC. Full variable domain (outside the CDR3, taken from reference TRBV29-1 and TRBJ2-5): SAVISQKPSRDICQRGTSLTIQCQVDSQVTMMFWYRQQPGQSLTLIATANQGSEATYESGFVIDKFPISRPNLTFSTLTVSNMSPEDSSIYLCSAGPTGVQETQYFGPGTRLLVL.